The clone carrying this T cell receptor beta chain was observed at least ten times. Its target is not known. Germline loops: CDR1 MNHNS, CDR2 SASEGT. This CDR3 has 12 residues. The V end was cut by 5 bases, the J end by 4 bases, with 6 bases between. Using RNA template, CDR3s of TCR alpha and beta were amplified with iRepertoire arm-PCR. Tissue mRNA or PBMC total RNA, about 90-450 ng, went into one-step reverse transcription and amplification. TCRdb reanalysed the multiplex PCR reads using MiXCR and keeps one entry per CDR3 protein. Among 20,000 to 25,000 distinct CDR3 sequences, around 25% were seen once, and the ten largest hold 13%. These data come from a study of glioma-infiltrating T cells. Study-level findings and limits: Non-neoplastic patients had below-expected tissue-blood divergence, while all gliomas exceeded expectation. CDR3 overlap between tissue and blood was very small.

V is TRBV6-1 and J is TRBJ2-1; D is ambiguous. The TCR comes from a human donor with low-grade glioma or glioblastoma, undergoing nonglioma brain surgery, or in good health (not recorded which). Sequenced material: glioma tissue, nonneoplastic brain tissue, or PBMCs (not recorded which). The CDR3: CASSRRYNEQFF. CDR3 coding DNA: TGTGCCAGCAGTCGGCGATACAATGAGCAGTTCTTC.